This is a list of T cell receptor beta chains from one sample in a study of shared clonotypes between healthy human individuals. The method was immunoSEQ multiplex PCR; TCRdb's version includes in-frame clones alone and lacks a portion of them. The table records millions of clones, 85% to 95% of them present only once. The sample was naive CD4+ T cells sorted from blood. The receptor source for this set is a man aged 18 to 30 in good health. Each CDR3 is given with its conserved first and last residue. Each record gives: D gene, V gene, J gene, clone size, CDR3 DNA, CDR3 protein. D genes are given only for firm matches. Size tells how often a clone was seen (once, few, many) or the class of an expanded clone, and some rows leave it out.

D: TRBD2
V: TRBV9
J: TRBJ2-3
size: .
DNA: TGTGCCAGCAGCGTTAGCGGGGGGAAGACAGATACGCAGTATTTT
CDR3: CASSVSGGKTDTQYF

D: .
V: TRBV6-1
J: TRBJ1-3
size: .
DNA: TGTGCCAGCAGTGAATCGGCGGGGCGAAACACCATATATTTT
CDR3: CASSESAGRNTIYF

D: .
V: TRBV2
J: TRBJ1-6
size: .
DNA: TGTGCCAGCAGTGTAGAGGAGAGGGGATCACCCCTCCACTTT
CDR3: CASSVEERGSPLHF

D: TRBD1
V: TRBV6-1
J: TRBJ2-2
size: .
DNA: TGTGCCAGCAGTGTTTTTCCCCCCGGGACAGGGGATGCCGGGGAGCTGTTTTTT
CDR3: CASSVFPPGTGDAGELFF

D: .
V: TRBV10-1
J: TRBJ2-3
size: .
DNA: TGCGCCAGCAGTGAGATGATAGGGGGCACAGATACGCAGTATTTT
CDR3: CASSEMIGGTDTQYF

D: .
V: TRBV29-1
J: TRBJ2-2
size: .
DNA: TGCAGCGTCGGACTAACTCCCGGGGAGCTGTTTTTT
CDR3: CSVGLTPGELFF

D: .
V: TRBV5-6
J: TRBJ1-5
size: .
DNA: TGTGCCAGCAGCTTGGGCCATAGCAATCAGCCCCAGCATTTT
CDR3: CASSLGHSNQPQHF

D: TRBD1
V: TRBV6-1
J: TRBJ1-2
size: .
DNA: TGTGCCAGCAGTGACCCGGGACAGATAGATGGCTACACCTTC
CDR3: CASSDPGQIDGYTF

D: .
V: TRBV9
J: TRBJ1-5
size: .
DNA: TGTGCCAGCAGCCTCCAGTTGGGTCAGCCCCAGCATTTT
CDR3: CASSLQLGQPQHF

D: .
V: TRBV5-1
J: TRBJ2-7
size: .
DNA: TGCGCCAGCAGCCGCCAGTTTGGCGGGGCCTACGAGCAGTACTTC
CDR3: CASSRQFGGAYEQYF

D: .
V: TRBV7-5
J: TRBJ2-3
size: .
DNA: TGTGCCAGAAGCAACTCAAAACTAGCGGGAGACACAGATACGCAGTATTTT
CDR3: CARSNSKLAGDTDTQYF

D: .
V: TRBV6-6
J: TRBJ1-6
size: .
DNA: TGTGCCAGCAGCAGTCCCCCGGATTCACCCCTCCACTTT
CDR3: CASSSPPDSPLHF

D: .
V: TRBV30
J: TRBJ1-2
size: few
DNA: TGTGCCTGGAGTGTAAGTGGAGGCTACACCTTC
CDR3: CAWSVSGGYTF

D: .
V: TRBV9
J: TRBJ1-6
size: .
DNA: TGTGCCAGCAGCGATATTAATTCACCCCTCCACTTT
CDR3: CASSDINSPLHF

D: .
V: TRBV23-1
J: TRBJ1-5
size: .
DNA: TGCGCCACCCAATCGTGGGCGAGCAATCAGCCCCAGCATTTT
CDR3: CATQSWASNQPQHF

D: TRBD2
V: TRBV27
J: TRBJ2-1
size: .
DNA: TGTGCCAGCAGTCCCGGGACTAGCGGGGTCAATGAGCAGTTCTTC
CDR3: CASSPGTSGVNEQFF

D: .
V: TRBV5-4
J: TRBJ2-3
size: .
DNA: TGTGCCAGCAGCTTGGTCGGAGCAGCAGATACGCAGTATTTT
CDR3: CASSLVGAADTQYF

D: .
V: TRBV6-5
J: TRBJ2-7
size: .
DNA: TGTGCCAGCATGAAGGTTAACGAGCAGTACTTC
CDR3: CASMKVNEQYF

D: TRBD1
V: TRBV18
J: TRBJ2-7
size: .
DNA: TGTGCCAGCTCACCAGAAGGACAGGGAAACGACGAGCAGTACTTC
CDR3: CASSPEGQGNDEQYF

D: .
V: TRBV6-5
J: TRBJ1-2
size: few
DNA: TGTGCCAGCAGTTACTCGTCGATCGATAACTATGGCTACACCTTC
CDR3: CASSYSSIDNYGYTF

D: .
V: TRBV11-2
J: TRBJ2-7
size: .
DNA: TGTGCCAGCAGCTTAGTAGGCTCGAGCGAGCAGTACTTC
CDR3: CASSLVGSSEQYF

D: .
V: TRBV19
J: TRBJ1-6
size: once
DNA: TGTGCCAGTAGGGACACAAATAATTCACCCCTCCACTTT
CDR3: CASRDTNNSPLHF

D: .
V: TRBV10-3
J: TRBJ1-3
size: .
DNA: TGTGCCATCAGCCGGGACGCAAACTCTGGAAACACCATATATTTT
CDR3: CAISRDANSGNTIYF

D: .
V: TRBV7-9
J: TRBJ1-1
size: once
DNA: TGTGCCAGCAGCCCGGGTCTGGGGGCGGAGAGGAACACTGAAGCTTTCTTT
CDR3: CASSPGLGAERNTEAFF

D: .
V: TRBV28
J: TRBJ2-7
size: .
DNA: TGTGCCAGCAGTAACGGACAGAGCTCCTACGAGCAGTACTTC
CDR3: CASSNGQSSYEQYF

D: .
V: TRBV18
J: TRBJ2-4
size: .
DNA: TGTGCCAGCTCACCAGACAGCGCCAAAAACATTCAGTACTTC
CDR3: CASSPDSAKNIQYF

D: .
V: TRBV28
J: TRBJ2-7
size: .
DNA: TGTGCCAGCAGTTTAGCTGGCAGGGGATCCTACGAGCAGTACTTC
CDR3: CASSLAGRGSYEQYF

D: .
V: TRBV4-2
J: TRBJ1-5
size: .
DNA: TGTGCCAGCAGCCAAGACGGTCAGGGGAGTCAGCCCCAGCATTTT
CDR3: CASSQDGQGSQPQHF

D: .
V: TRBV11-2
J: TRBJ2-3
size: .
DNA: TGTGCCAGCAGCTTAACGGGGCGGACTCCGATTTCAGATACGCAGTATTTT
CDR3: CASSLTGRTPISDTQYF

D: TRBD2
V: TRBV10-1
J: TRBJ2-5
size: .
DNA: TGCGCCAGCAGTGAGTCGGGGACTAGCGGGAGGTCGGAGACCCAGTACTTC
CDR3: CASSESGTSGRSETQYF

D: .
V: TRBV28
J: TRBJ2-7
size: .
DNA: TGTGCCAGCAGTCTCCAGGGGCCCGAGCAGTACTTC
CDR3: CASSLQGPEQYF

D: .
V: TRBV19
J: TRBJ2-7
size: .
DNA: TGTGCCAGTAGTATTGGGGGGACAACCCCTCCCTACGAGCAGTACTTC
CDR3: CASSIGGTTPPYEQYF

D: .
V: TRBV14
J: TRBJ1-2
size: .
DNA: TGTGCCAGCAGCCATCCCCCGGGGAGGGGGGAAATCTATGGCTACACCTTC
CDR3: CASSHPPGRGEIYGYTF

D: .
V: TRBV29-1
J: TRBJ2-7
size: many
DNA: TGCAGCGCTGTAGGGGATTACGAGCAGTACTTC
CDR3: CSAVGDYEQYF

D: .
V: TRBV11-3
J: TRBJ1-2
size: .
DNA: TGTGCCAGCAGCTTAGGCACGAGAGACTATGGCTACACCTTC
CDR3: CASSLGTRDYGYTF

D: TRBD1
V: TRBV19
J: TRBJ2-2
size: .
DNA: TGTGCCAGTAGTATCCCCTCCGGGACAGGGTACGGGGAGCTGTTTTTT
CDR3: CASSIPSGTGYGELFF

D: .
V: TRBV11-2
J: TRBJ1-2
size: .
DNA: TGTGCCAGCAGCGCCGGAGGCTATGGCTACACCTTC
CDR3: CASSAGGYGYTF

D: TRBD1
V: TRBV5-1
J: TRBJ1-3
size: .
DNA: TGCGCCAGCAGCTGGGGGGACAGAACTGGAAACACCATATATTTT
CDR3: CASSWGDRTGNTIYF

D: TRBD1
V: TRBV6-5
J: TRBJ1-2
size: few
DNA: TGTGCCAGCAGTTACCGGGACAGGAACTATGGCTACACCTTC
CDR3: CASSYRDRNYGYTF

D: .
V: TRBV29-1
J: TRBJ1-2
size: .
DNA: TGCAGCGTTGAAGTTCAGGGCGAAGACCGGGGTGGCTACACCTTC
CDR3: CSVEVQGEDRGGYTF

D: TRBD2
V: TRBV10-3
J: TRBJ2-2
size: .
DNA: TGTGCCATCAGTGAGTCTTCTAGCGGGATGGGGCTAACCGGGGAGCTGTTTTTT
CDR3: CAISESSSGMGLTGELFF